Presented here are 28 T cell receptor beta chains from one specimen sequenced in a study of Ad26.COV2.S vaccination and SARS-CoV-2 variants. Some clones are missing from TCRdb's copy, which holds only in-frame ones; the method was immunoSEQ multiplex PCR. Of 400,000 to 500,000 clones listed, roughly 90% are singletons. This sample's treatment: 15 to 20 received Ad26.COV2.S at low or high dose, single or two shots; about 5 received placebo; per-sample allocation not given. After the first vaccine or placebo injection, samples were drawn on day 63. Specimen: peripheral blood, collected in a trial of Ad26.COV2.S vaccine versus placebo. The origin of the receptors is a person aged 18-65 years who received the Ad26.COV2.S COVID-19 vaccine or a placebo.

CDR3 in amino acids: CATSGSAPNEKLFF. As DNA, the CDR3 is TGTGCCACCAGTGGTAGCGCCCCTAATGAAAAACTGTTTTTT. The V call is TRBV24-1, the J call TRBJ1-4; the D is unclear. V was cut by 5 bases and J by 3 bases, with 9 bases left in between. This CDR3 has 14 residues. Germline CDR1 KGHDR, CDR2 SFDVKD.

The V and J genes are TRBV27 and TRBJ1-1; 8 nucleotides line up with TRBD1. The CDR3 consists of 15 residues. In germline, CDR1 is MNHEY, CDR2 SMNVEV (reference sequence). Trimming took 5 bases from V and 4 from J; bases not matched to a gene: 9. The CDR3 spells CASSEDRAGSTEAFF. CDR3 DNA: TGTGCCAGCAGTGAGGACAGGGCCGGGAGCACTGAAGCTTTCTTT.

In DNA form, the CDR3 reads TGTGCCAGCAGAGAAAGTCAGCGGGGGGGCTACAATGAGCAGTTCTTC. It yields the protein CASRESQRGGYNEQFF. The chain joins TRBV28 to TRBJ2-1, with 10 bases fitting TRBD2. J gave up 3 bases and V 6 bases, and 8 bases lay outside the gene matches. The CDR3 sequence is 16 residues long. The germline CDR1 and CDR2 sequences are MDHEN and SYDVKM.

The chain is built from TRBV5-4 and TRBJ2-7, with D perhaps TRBD1 (6 bases). The ends were cut back, 0 bases at V and 3 bases at J, with 7 bases in the middle. The CDR3 contains 13 residues. Germline assignment: CDR1 SGHNT and CDR2 YYREEE (reference sequence). The CDR3 DNA is TGTGCCAGCAGCTTGGGGACAGTCTACGAGCAGTACTTC. Residues: CASSLGTVYEQYF.

The V call is TRBV19, the J call TRBJ1-2, with D unresolved. V lost 1 base and J lost 4, with 13 bases in between. This CDR3 contains 15 residues. Per germline, CDR1 LNHDA and CDR2 SQIVND (reference sequence). CDR3 protein: CASSIGPHPGYGYTF. Written as DNA, the CDR3 is TGTGCCAGTAGTATAGGCCCCCATCCAGGCTATGGCTACACCTTC.

V is TRBV7-9 and J is TRBJ2-1; unclear D gene. The germline V gene has CDR1 SEHNR and CDR2 FQNEAQ (reference sequence). The CDR3 contains 15 residues. With 2 bases removed from V and 5 bases from J, the gap between germline ends came to 13 bases. DNA of the CDR3: TGTGCCAGCAGCTTATCCCGGCCAAACCACAATGAGCAGTTCTTC. Protein sequence: CASSLSRPNHNEQFF.

The chain recombines TRBV28 with TRBJ1-2; a possible D gene is TRBD1 (5 bases). This CDR3 region has 11 residues. CDR1 and CDR2 (germline): MDHEN, SYDVKM. V gave up 6 bases and J gave up 4 bases, with 6 bases separating them. CDR3 amino acids: CASRQVYGYTF. The DNA for the CDR3 is TGTGCCAGCAGACAGGTCTATGGCTACACCTTC.

This clone showed up just a few times. This chain joins TRBV28 and TRBJ2-7; D tentatively reads TRBD1 or TRBD2 (5 bases each). CDR1 is MDHEN, CDR2 SYDVKM, per germline. The CDR3 runs 14 residues. Trimming left V 2 bases short and J 0 bases short, with 8 bases between. The DNA for the CDR3 is TGTGCCAGCAGTTTAATCGGGACCTCCTACGAGCAGTACTTC. This translates into CASSLIGTSYEQYF.

This chain connects TRBV19 to TRBJ1-5; the D gene is possibly TRBD1 (5 bases). V was clipped by 3 bases and J by 3 bases, with 12 bases between them. Per germline, CDR1 LNHDA and CDR2 SQIVND (reference sequence). The CDR3 has 15 amino acids. CDR3 DNA: TGTGCCAGTAGTATCCGAGGGGCCGACAATCAGCCCCAGCATTTT. Its translation is CASSIRGADNQPQHF.

The chain combines TRBV7-3 with TRBJ2-5; 11 nucleotides agree with TRBD2. Germline loops: CDR1 SGHTA, CDR2 FQGTGA. The CDR3 spans 17 residues. V lost 0 bases, J lost 4 bases, and 7 bases stayed unmatched. The CDR3 DNA reads as TGTGCCAGCAGCTTAACGTCTACTAGCGGGGGTTCAGAGACCCAGTACTTC. Its translation is CASSLTSTSGGSETQYF. The full variable domain, completed using reference TRBV7-3 and TRBJ2-5, is GAGVSQTPSNKVTEKGKYVELRCDPISGHTALYWYRQSLGQGPEFLIYFQGTGAADDSGLPNDRFFAVRPEGSVSTLKIQRTERGDSAVYLCASSLTSTSGGSETQYFGPGTRLLVL.

This chain connects TRBV7-9 to TRBJ2-7; D assignment may be TRBD1 or TRBD2 (6 bases each). Germline assignment: CDR1 SEHNR and CDR2 FQNEAQ (reference sequence). The V and J ends lost 3 bases and 2 bases respectively, with 11 bases between them. This CDR3 has 14 amino acids. The chain's CDR3 is CASSLSRGPYEQYF. DNA for the CDR3: TGTGCCAGCAGCTTGAGTCGGGGGCCCTACGAGCAGTACTTC. Supplemented by reference TRBV7-9 and TRBJ2-7, the full variable domain reads DTGVSQNPRHKITKRGQNVTFRCDPISEHNRLYWYRQTLGQGPEFLTYFQNEAQLEKSRLLSDRFSAERPKGSFSTLEIQRTEQGDSAMYLCASSLSRGPYEQYFGPGTRLTVT.

The V and J genes are TRBV3-1 (or the pseudogene TRBV3-2) and TRBJ1-5, with D possibly being TRBD1 (5 bases). The V end lost 4 bases, the J end lost 6 bases, and 7 bases lay between the germline ends. CDR3 length equals 12 residues. CDR1 and CDR2 from the germline V gene are LGHDT and YNNKEL (reference sequence). In nucleotides, the CDR3 is TGTGCCAGCAGCCCTGGGGGTCAGCCCCAGCATTTT. This sequence encodes CASSPGGQPQHF.

V is TRBV19 and J is TRBJ1-1, with unresolved D. Deletions cut 6 bases from V and 1 base from J, with 12 bases between. Germline loops: CDR1 LNHDA, CDR2 SQIVND (reference sequence). This CDR3 is 14 amino acids long. The CDR3 DNA reads as TGTGCCAGTAGCCCCGGCATTGGGAACACTGAAGCTTTCTTT. Protein sequence: CASSPGIGNTEAFF.

The chain links TRBV7-8 to TRBJ2-3; the match to TRBD2 covers 11 bases. With V trimmed by 1 base and J by 2 bases, 5 bases remained unmatched. In germline, CDR1 is SGHVS, CDR2 FQNEAQ. The CDR3 consists of 17 residues. The DNA for the CDR3 is TGTGCCAGCAGCTTAGTAACTAGCGGGGGACTCACAGATACGCAGTATTTT. Its translation is CASSLVTSGGLTDTQYF.

This rearrangement joins TRBV4-1 to TRBJ1-2; D unresolved. The germline V gene encodes CDR1 MGHRA and CDR2 YSYEKL. The CDR3 loop spans 14 amino acids. Trimming left V 0 bases short and J 1 base short, with 6 bases between. The CDR3 DNA reads TGCGCCAGCAGCCAAGACGGCAGTAACTATGGCTACACCTTC. Protein: CASSQDGSNYGYTF.

This clone has only a few counts. The J gene is TRBJ2-1, the V gene TRBV5-1, with D possibly matching TRBD1 (5 bases). The CDR3 runs to 13 residues. Germline assignment: CDR1 SGHRS and CDR2 YFSETQ. V was cut by 7 bases and J by 1 base, with 9 bases left in between. The CDR3 DNA reads TGCGCCAGCGGGGCTAGTTCCTACAATGAGCAGTTCTTC. It specifies CASGASSYNEQFF.

The V and J genes are TRBV19 and TRBJ1-1, with unresolved D. The CDR3 has 13 amino acids. Looked up from germline, CDR1 is LNHDA and CDR2 is SQIVND (reference sequence). V lost 7 bases and J lost 5, with 14 bases in between. The CDR3 loop is CASTPGPETEAFF. In nucleotides, the CDR3 is TGTGCCAGTACCCCCGGGCCGGAGACTGAAGCTTTCTTT.

The rearrangement joins TRBV7-3 to TRBJ2-7, with D possibly matching TRBD2 (5 bases). The CDR3 is 13 amino acids. Trimming stripped 3 bases from V and 5 bases from J, with 11 bases between. The germline V gene encodes CDR1 SGHTA and CDR2 FQGTGA. CDR3: CASSFGNGDEQYF. The CDR3 DNA reads TGTGCCAGCAGCTTCGGGAATGGGGACGAGCAGTACTTC.

Points on this clone: Sequence at one end of the junction differs from germline and may be a read error. The chain links TRBV5-6 to TRBJ2-7; D may correspond to TRBD1 or TRBD2 (5 bases each). The CDR3 totals 13 residues. Germline V gene sequence: CDR1 SGHDT, CDR2 YYEEEE. CDR3 region: CASSPQGPTPVAF. The DNA for the CDR3 is TGTGCCAGCAGCCCGCAGGGACCTACGCCTGTGGCCTTC.

This chain links TRBV6-5 with TRBJ1-4; TRBD1 agrees at 8 bases. The CDR3 covers 15 residues. V dropped 6 bases and J dropped 7; count of bases not matched to a gene: 10. Per germline, CDR1 MNHEY and CDR2 SVGAGI. The CDR3 region is CASRRNRGLIEKLFF. DNA for the CDR3: TGTGCCAGCAGGCGTAACAGGGGGTTAATTGAAAAACTGTTTTTT.

The chain couples TRBV9 to TRBJ2-1; D unresolved. The CDR3 contains 16 residues. Per germline, CDR1 SGDLS and CDR2 YYNGEE. Trimming removed 0 bases from V and 0 bases from J, with 10 bases in between. The CDR3 DNA is TGTGCCAGCAGCGTAGGTGGCAGCAGCTCCTACAATGAGCAGTTCTTC. Protein: CASSVGGSSSYNEQFF.

The gene calls are TRBV2 and TRBJ1-5; D may be TRBD1 (5 bases). The CDR3 spans 16 residues. Germline values: CDR1 SNHLY, CDR2 FYNNEI. Trimming left V 2 bases short and J 0 bases short, with 11 bases between. The CDR3 DNA sequence: TGTGCCAGCAGTGAACTATCGGGGGGTAGCAATCAGCCCCAGCATTTT. Translation gives CASSELSGGSNQPQHF. Based on the CDR3 plus reference TRBV2 and TRBJ1-5, the full variable domain is EPEVTQTPSHQVTQMGQEVILRCVPISNHLYFYWYRQILGQKVEFLVSFYNNEISEKSEIFDDQFSVERPDGSNFTLKIRSTKLEDSAMYFCASSELSGGSNQPQHFGDGTRLSIL.

The gene calls are TRBV6-2 or TRBV6-3 and TRBJ1-1; no reliable D call. Germline V gives CDR1 MNHEY, CDR2 SVGEGT. Trimming removed 2 bases from V and 1 base from J, with 17 bases in between. This CDR3 has 17 amino acids. CDR3 region: CASSYPRLTNPNTEAFF. The CDR3 DNA is TGTGCCAGCAGTTACCCCAGACTTACAAACCCGAACACTGAAGCTTTCTTT.

This rearrangement joins TRBV28 to TRBJ2-4, with 10 positions matching TRBD1. The CDR3 is 21 residues long. From germline, CDR1 is MDHEN and CDR2 SYDVKM. V lost 5 bases and J lost 1; bases outside the gene matches: 20. CDR3 region: CASSPFVRDRGGVRAKNIQYF. The CDR3 nucleotides read TGTGCCAGCAGTCCCTTTGTGCGGGACAGGGGAGGTGTTAGGGCCAAAAACATTCAGTACTTC. Full variable domain (missing parts from reference TRBV28 and TRBJ2-4): DVKVTQSSRYLVKRTGEKVFLECVQDMDHENMFWYRQDPGLGLRLIYFSYDVKMKEKGDIPEGYSVSREKKERFSLILESASTNQTSMYLCASSPFVRDRGGVRAKNIQYFGAGTRLSVL.

This clone has only one observation. The V gene is TRBV18, the J gene TRBJ2-7; no reliable D call. Between the trimmed V and J ends, which lost 2 bases and 2 bases, there was a span of 7 bases. Germline assignment: CDR1 KGHSH and CDR2 LQKENI. The CDR3 has 13 residues. CDR3 nucleotides: TGTGCCAGCTCACCATCCGTCACCTACGAGCAGTACTTC. This codes for CASSPSVTYEQYF.

V gene TRBV7-2 combines with J gene TRBJ2-4; 7 nucleotides line up with TRBD2. J lost 3 bases, V lost 1 base, and 6 bases had no gene match. The CDR3 runs to 16 residues. Germline V gene sequence: CDR1 SGHTA, CDR2 FQGNSA. CDR3 nucleotide sequence: TGTGCCAGCAGCTTAGTATCCGGGGGGAACAAAAACATTCAGTACTTC. Its translation is CASSLVSGGNKNIQYF.

J is TRBJ2-3 and V is TRBV30; possibly TRBD1 for D (5 bases). In germline, CDR1 is GTSNPN, CDR2 SVGIG (reference sequence). Deletions cut 4 bases from V and 6 bases from J, with 14 bases between. The CDR3 spans 13 residues. CDR3 DNA sequence: TGTGCCTGGACACCCCCAGGGCGGGATACGCAGTATTTT. Amino acid sequence: CAWTPPGRDTQYF.

V gene TRBV4-3 combines with J gene TRBJ1-1; D is undetermined. The CDR3 loop spans 14 amino acids. The V gene lost 4 bases and the J gene lost 5 bases, with 14 bases spanning the gap. Germline V gene data show CDR1 as LGHNA and CDR2 as YSLEER. CDR3 residues: CASSLRSSGTEAFF. As DNA, the CDR3 is TGCGCCAGCAGCCTCCGAAGCAGCGGGACTGAAGCTTTCTTT.